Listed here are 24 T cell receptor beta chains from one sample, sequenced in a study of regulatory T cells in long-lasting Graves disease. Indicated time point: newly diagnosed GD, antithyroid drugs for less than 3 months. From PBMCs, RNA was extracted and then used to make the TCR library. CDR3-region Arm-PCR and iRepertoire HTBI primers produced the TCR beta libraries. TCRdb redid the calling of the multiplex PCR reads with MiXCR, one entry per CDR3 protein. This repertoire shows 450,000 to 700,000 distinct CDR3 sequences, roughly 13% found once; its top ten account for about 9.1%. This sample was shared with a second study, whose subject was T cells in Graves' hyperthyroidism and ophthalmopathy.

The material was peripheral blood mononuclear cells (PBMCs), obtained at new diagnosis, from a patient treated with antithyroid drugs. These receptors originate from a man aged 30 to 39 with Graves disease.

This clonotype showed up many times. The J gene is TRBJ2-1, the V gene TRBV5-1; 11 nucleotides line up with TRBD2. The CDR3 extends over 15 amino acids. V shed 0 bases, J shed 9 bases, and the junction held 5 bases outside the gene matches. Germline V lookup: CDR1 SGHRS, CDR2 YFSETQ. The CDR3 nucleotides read TGCGCCAGCAGCTTGGTTACTAGCGGGAGAGTTGAGCAGTTCTTC. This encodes CASSLVTSGRVEQFF.

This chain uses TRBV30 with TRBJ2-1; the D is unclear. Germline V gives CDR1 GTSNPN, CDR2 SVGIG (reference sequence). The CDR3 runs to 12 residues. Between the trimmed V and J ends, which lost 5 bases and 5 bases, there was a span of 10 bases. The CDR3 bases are TGTGCCTGGGCGTCTCTCAACAATGAGCAGTTCTTC. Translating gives CAWASLNNEQFF.

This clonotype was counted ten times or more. The CDR3 here is CASIPTTGTNTEAFF. The DNA for the CDR3 is TGCGCCAGCATACCTACGACAGGGACGAACACTGAAGCTTTCTTT. V is TRBV5-1 and J is TRBJ1-1; 7 bases align to TRBD1. V dropped 6 bases and J dropped 1; count of bases not matched to a gene: 9. Germline CDR1 is SGHRS and CDR2 is YFSETQ. This CDR3 has 15 residues.

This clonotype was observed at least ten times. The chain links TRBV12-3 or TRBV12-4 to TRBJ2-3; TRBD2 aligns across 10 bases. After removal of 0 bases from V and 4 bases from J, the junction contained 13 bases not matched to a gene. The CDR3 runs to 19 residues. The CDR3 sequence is CASSLASGRAFGGSDTQYF. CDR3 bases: TGTGCCAGCAGTTTAGCCAGCGGGAGGGCCTTTGGAGGTTCAGATACGCAGTATTTT.

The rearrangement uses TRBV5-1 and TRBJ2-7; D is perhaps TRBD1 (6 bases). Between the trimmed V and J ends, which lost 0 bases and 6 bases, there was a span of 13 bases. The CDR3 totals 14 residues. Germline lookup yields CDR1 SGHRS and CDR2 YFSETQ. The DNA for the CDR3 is TGCGCCAGCAGCTTGGAACAGGGTACCTCCGAGCAGTACTTC. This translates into CASSLEQGTSEQYF.

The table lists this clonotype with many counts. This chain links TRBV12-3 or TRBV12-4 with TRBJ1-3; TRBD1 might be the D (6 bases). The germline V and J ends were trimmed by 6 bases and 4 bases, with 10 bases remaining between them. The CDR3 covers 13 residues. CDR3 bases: TGTGCCAGCAGGACACAGGGAGGAAACACCATATATTTT. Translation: CASRTQGGNTIYF.

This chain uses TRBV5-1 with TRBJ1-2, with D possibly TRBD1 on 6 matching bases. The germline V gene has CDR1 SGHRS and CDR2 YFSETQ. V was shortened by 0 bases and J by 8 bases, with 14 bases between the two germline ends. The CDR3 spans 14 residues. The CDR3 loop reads CASSLAGHPPGYTF. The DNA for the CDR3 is TGCGCCAGCAGCTTGGCGGGACACCCCCCCGGCTACACCTTC.

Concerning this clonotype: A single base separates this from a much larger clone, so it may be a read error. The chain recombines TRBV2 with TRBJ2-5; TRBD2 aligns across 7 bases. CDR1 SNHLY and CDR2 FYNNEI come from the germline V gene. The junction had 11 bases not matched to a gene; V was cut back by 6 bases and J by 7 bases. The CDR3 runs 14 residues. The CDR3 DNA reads TGTGCCAGCAGGACCGGACTAGTCCCCGGGACCCAGTACTTC. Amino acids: CASRTGLVPGTQYF.

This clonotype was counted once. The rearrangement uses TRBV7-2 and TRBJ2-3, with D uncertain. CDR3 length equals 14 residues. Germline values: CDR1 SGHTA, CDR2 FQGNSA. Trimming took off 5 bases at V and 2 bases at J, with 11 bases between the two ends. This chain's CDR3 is CASSPRDLTDTQYF. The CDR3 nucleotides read TGTGCCAGCAGCCCCCGAGACCTCACAGATACGCAGTATTTT.

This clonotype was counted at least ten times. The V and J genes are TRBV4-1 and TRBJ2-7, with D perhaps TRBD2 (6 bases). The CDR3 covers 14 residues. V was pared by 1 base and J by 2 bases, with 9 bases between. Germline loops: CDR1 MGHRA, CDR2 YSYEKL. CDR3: CASSQGGGTYEQYF. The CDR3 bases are TGCGCCAGCAGCCAAGGGGGAGGTACCTACGAGCAGTACTTC.

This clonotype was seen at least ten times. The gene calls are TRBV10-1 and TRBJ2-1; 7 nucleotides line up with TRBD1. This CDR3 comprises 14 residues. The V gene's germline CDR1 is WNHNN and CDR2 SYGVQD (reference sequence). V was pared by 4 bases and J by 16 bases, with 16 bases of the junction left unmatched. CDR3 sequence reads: CASSGRRDSDPSFF. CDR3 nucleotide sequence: TGCGCCAGCAGTGGGCGCCGGGACAGCGACCCATCCTTCTTC.

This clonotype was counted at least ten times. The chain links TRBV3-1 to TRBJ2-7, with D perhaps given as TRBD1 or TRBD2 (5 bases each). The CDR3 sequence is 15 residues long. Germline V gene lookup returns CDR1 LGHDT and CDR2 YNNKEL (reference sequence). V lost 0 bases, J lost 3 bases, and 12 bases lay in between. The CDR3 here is CASSQEGTVNYEQYF. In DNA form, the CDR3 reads TGTGCCAGCAGCCAAGAGGGGACGGTTAACTACGAGCAGTACTTC.

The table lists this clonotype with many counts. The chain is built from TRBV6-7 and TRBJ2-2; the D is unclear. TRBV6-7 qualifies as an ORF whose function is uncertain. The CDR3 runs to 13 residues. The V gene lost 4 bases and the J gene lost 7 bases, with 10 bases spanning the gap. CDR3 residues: CASSSIRVGELFF. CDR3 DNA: TGTGCCAGCAGTTCCATACGGGTCGGGGAGCTGTTTTTT.

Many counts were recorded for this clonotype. CDR3 protein: CASSSTSKVEQYF. DNA for the CDR3: TGTGCCAGCTCATCGACCAGTAAGGTCGAGCAGTACTTC. The chain combines TRBV18 with TRBJ2-7; no reliable D call. CDR1 is KGHSH and CDR2 is LQKENI in the germline V gene. The V end was cut by 5 bases, the J end by 6 bases, with 14 bases between. The CDR3 spans 13 residues.

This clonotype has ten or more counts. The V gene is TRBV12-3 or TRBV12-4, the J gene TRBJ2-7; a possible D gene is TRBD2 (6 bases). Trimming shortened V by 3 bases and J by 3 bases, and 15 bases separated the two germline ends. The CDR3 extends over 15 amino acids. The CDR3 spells CASSFLRDPLYEQYF. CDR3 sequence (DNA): TGTGCCAGCAGTTTTTTGCGGGACCCCCTCTACGAGCAGTACTTC.

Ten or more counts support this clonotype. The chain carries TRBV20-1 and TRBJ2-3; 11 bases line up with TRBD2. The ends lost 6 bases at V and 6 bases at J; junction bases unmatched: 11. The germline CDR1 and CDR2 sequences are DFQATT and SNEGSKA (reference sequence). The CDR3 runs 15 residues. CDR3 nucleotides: TGCAGTGCCGCGGACGGGACTAGCGGAGGTGATACGCAGTATTTT. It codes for CSAADGTSGGDTQYF.

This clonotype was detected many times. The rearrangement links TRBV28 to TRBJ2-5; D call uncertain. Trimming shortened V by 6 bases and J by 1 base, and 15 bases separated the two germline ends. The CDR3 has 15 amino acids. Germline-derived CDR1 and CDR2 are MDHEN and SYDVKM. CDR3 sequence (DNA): TGTGCCAGCAGCCCACCCCTCCCGTCCCAAGAGACCCAGTACTTC. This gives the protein CASSPPLPSQETQYF.

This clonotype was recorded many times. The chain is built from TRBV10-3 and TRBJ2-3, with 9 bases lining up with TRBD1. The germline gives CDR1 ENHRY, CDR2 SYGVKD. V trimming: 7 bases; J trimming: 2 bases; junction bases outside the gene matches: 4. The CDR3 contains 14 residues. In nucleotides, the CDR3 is TGTGCCATCAACGACAGGGGGTTCACAGATACGCAGTATTTT. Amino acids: CAINDRGFTDTQYF.

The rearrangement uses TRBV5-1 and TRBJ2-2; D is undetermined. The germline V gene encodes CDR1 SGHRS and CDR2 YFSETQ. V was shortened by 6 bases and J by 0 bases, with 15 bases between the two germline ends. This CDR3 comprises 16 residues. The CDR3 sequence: CASTDIRSANTGELFF. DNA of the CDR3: TGCGCCAGCACTGATATTAGGAGCGCGAACACCGGGGAGCTGTTTTTT.

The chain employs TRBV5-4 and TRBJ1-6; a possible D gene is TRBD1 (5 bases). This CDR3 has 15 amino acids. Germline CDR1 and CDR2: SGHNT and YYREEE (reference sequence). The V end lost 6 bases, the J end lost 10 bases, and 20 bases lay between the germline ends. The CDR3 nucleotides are TGTGCCAGCACCAACGAACGGGGGGAGGGATCACCCCTCCACTTT. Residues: CASTNERGEGSPLHF.

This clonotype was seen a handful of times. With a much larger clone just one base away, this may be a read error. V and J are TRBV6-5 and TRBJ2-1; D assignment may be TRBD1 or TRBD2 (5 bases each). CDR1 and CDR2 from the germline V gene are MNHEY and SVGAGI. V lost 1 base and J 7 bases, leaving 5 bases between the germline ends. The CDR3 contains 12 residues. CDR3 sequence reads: CASSYWGNEQFF. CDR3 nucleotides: TGTGCCAGCAGTTACTGGGGGAATGAGCAGTTCTTC.

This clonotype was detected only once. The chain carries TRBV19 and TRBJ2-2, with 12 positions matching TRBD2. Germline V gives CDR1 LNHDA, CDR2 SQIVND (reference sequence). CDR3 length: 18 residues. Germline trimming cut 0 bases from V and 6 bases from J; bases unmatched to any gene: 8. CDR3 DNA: TGTGCCAGTAGTATAGATCGGCTCGGACTAGCGGGACCCGGGGAGCTGTTTTTT. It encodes CASSIDRLGLAGPGELFF.

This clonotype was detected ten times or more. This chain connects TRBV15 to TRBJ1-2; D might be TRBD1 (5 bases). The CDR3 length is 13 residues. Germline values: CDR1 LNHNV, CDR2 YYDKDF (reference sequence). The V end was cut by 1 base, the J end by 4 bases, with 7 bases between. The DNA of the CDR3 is TGTGCCACCAGCAGAGGACAGACCTATGGCTACACCTTC. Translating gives CATSRGQTYGYTF.

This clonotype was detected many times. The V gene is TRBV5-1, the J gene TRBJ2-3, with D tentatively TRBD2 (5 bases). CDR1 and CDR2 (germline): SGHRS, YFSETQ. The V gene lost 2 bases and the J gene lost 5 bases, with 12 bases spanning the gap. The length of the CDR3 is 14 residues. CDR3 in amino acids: CASSFSASGDTQYF. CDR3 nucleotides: TGCGCCAGCAGCTTTAGCGCTTCGGGAGATACGCAGTATTTT. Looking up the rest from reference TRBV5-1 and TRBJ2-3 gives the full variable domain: KAGVTQTPRYLIKTRGQQVTLSCSPISGHRSVSWYQQTPGQGLQFLFEYFSETQRNKGNFPGRFSGRQFSNSRSEMNVSTLELGDSALYLCASSFSASGDTQYFGPGTRLTVL.